Listed here are 16 T cell receptor beta chains from one sample, sequenced in a study of beta chain features in type 1 diabetes. Every bit of the isolated RNA underwent reverse transcription, so sequencing read expressed TCRB transcripts. This table comes from immunoSEQ multiplex PCR, and its TCRdb copy is limited to in-frame clones, with some not included. The sample yields fewer than 250,000 clones, 9.6% seen once. What was sequenced was naive CD4+ T cells from blood. These receptors were obtained from a woman aged 18-30 years in good health.

This CDR3 reads CASSSTGQGYNSPLHF. In nucleotides, the CDR3 is TGTGCCAGCAGCTCTACTGGACAGGGGTATAATTCACCCCTCCACTTT. The chain carries TRBV11-2 and TRBJ1-6; 9 bases fit TRBD1. V gave up 4 bases and J gave up 4 bases; unmatched junction bases: 5. The CDR3 sequence is 16 residues long. CDR1 is SGHAT, CDR2 FQNNGV, per germline.

The genes are TRBV5-1 and TRBJ2-7, with D perhaps TRBD2 (5 bases). The length of the CDR3 is 14 residues. Between the trimmed V and J ends, which lost 4 bases and 2 bases, there was a span of 13 bases. From germline, CDR1 is SGHRS and CDR2 YFSETQ. CDR3 sequence reads: CASSPGNKPYEQYF. CDR3 nucleotides: TGCGCCAGCAGCCCCGGGAATAAGCCCTACGAGCAGTACTTC.

This clone was picked up a small number of times. The chain uses TRBV28 and TRBJ2-3, with D possibly matching TRBD2 (5 bases). Trimming removed 3 bases at V and 3 bases at J, with 13 bases between. The CDR3 length is 15 residues. The germline V gene encodes CDR1 MDHEN and CDR2 SYDVKM. In DNA, the CDR3 is TGTGCCAGCAGTTTGGCGGGCCAAAATACAGATACGCAGTATTTT. Translated: CASSLAGQNTDTQYF.

The chain combines TRBV6-1 with TRBJ1-6; D is uncertain. This CDR3 region has 14 residues. CDR1 is MNHNS, CDR2 SASEGT, per germline. V was clipped by 8 bases and J by 3 bases, with 11 bases between them. The CDR3 DNA sequence: TGTGCCAGCCAGGTCGGTCGCTATAATTCACCCCTCCACTTT. As protein: CASQVGRYNSPLHF.

This chain links TRBV5-1 with TRBJ2-1; TRBD1 matches at 7 bases. In germline, CDR1 is SGHRS, CDR2 YFSETQ. J gave up 9 bases and V 2 bases, and 8 bases lay outside the gene matches. The CDR3 runs 14 residues. The CDR3 bases are TGCGCCAGCAGCTTCAGAGACAGGGTTGGTGAGCAGTTCTTC. This translates into CASSFRDRVGEQFF.

V usage is TRBV4-1 and J usage is TRBJ2-3, with 11 bases matching TRBD2. Trimming at V came to 0 bases and at J to 5 bases, leaving 10 bases not matched to a gene. This CDR3 has 18 residues. The V gene's germline CDR1 is MGHRA and CDR2 YSYEKL. CDR3 sequence (DNA): TGCGCCAGCAGCCAAGATCCGGAGGGTAGCGGGGGGGAAGATACGCAGTATTTT. It encodes CASSQDPEGSGGEDTQYF.

This clone was seen at least ten times. The chain carries TRBV2 and TRBJ2-1; 12 bases align to TRBD2. This CDR3 comprises 16 residues. The germline gives CDR1 SNHLY, CDR2 FYNNEI. V gave up 5 bases and J gave up 0 bases; unmatched junction bases: 2. The CDR3 DNA reads as TGTGCCAGCAGTCGACTAGCGGGAGACTCCTACAATGAGCAGTTCTTC. This gives the protein CASSRLAGDSYNEQFF.

The CDR3 protein is CASSEPRLAGGLNEQYF. The CDR3 DNA sequence: TGCGCCAGCAGTGAGCCCCGACTAGCGGGGGGCCTCAACGAGCAGTACTTC. The chain has TRBV10-2 and TRBJ2-7, with TRBD2 identical over 13 bases. Germline values: CDR1 WSHSY, CDR2 SAAADI. The CDR3 runs 17 residues. The trim removed 2 bases at V and 5 bases at J, leaving 9 bases unmatched.

The chain carries TRBV4-1 and TRBJ1-5, with D maybe TRBD1 (6 bases). The V and J ends lost 3 bases and 4 bases respectively, with 19 bases between them. The germline V gene has CDR1 MGHRA and CDR2 YSYEKL. The CDR3 runs 17 residues. The CDR3 spells CASSQGASNMVNQPQHF. The CDR3 nucleotides read TGCGCCAGCAGCCAGGGGGCCAGTAATATGGTGAATCAGCCCCAGCATTTT.

In this sample, this clone turned up a few times. The chain couples TRBV2 to TRBJ2-7, with a possible D match to TRBD1 (6 bases). Trimming removed 8 bases at V and 0 bases at J, with 14 bases between. Germline CDR1 and CDR2: SNHLY and FYNNEI. The CDR3 contains 14 residues. In DNA, the CDR3 is TGTGCCAGCGGAGAGGTGGGGGCCTCCTACGAGCAGTACTTC. Its translation: CASGEVGASYEQYF. Full variable domain (rest looked up from reference TRBV2 and TRBJ2-7): EPEVTQTPSHQVTQMGQEVILRCVPISNHLYFYWYRQILGQKVEFLVSFYNNEISEKSEIFDDQFSVERPDGSNFTLKIRSTKLEDSAMYFCASGEVGASYEQYFGPGTRLTVT.

This clone has more than one count but fewer than ten. The chain is built from TRBV6-6 and TRBJ2-5; 7 nucleotides line up with TRBD1. The CDR3 sequence is 15 residues long. Trimming cost V 4 bases and J 4 bases; bases outside gene matches: 9. Germline V gives CDR1 MNHNY, CDR2 SVGAGI (reference sequence). The CDR3 reads CASSSHSTGRETQYF. CDR3 coding DNA: TGTGCCAGCAGTTCCCATTCGACAGGGAGAGAGACCCAGTACTTC.

The rearrangement links TRBV11-2 to TRBJ1-2, with D perhaps matching TRBD1 (5 bases). This CDR3 is built from 13 residues. V was shortened by 2 bases and J by 7 bases, with 11 bases between the two germline ends. In germline, CDR1 is SGHAT, CDR2 FQNNGV. CDR3 residues: CASSLPGMPGYTF. CDR3 DNA: TGTGCCAGCAGCTTACCAGGGATGCCTGGCTACACCTTC.

The chain is built from TRBV14 and TRBJ2-7, with 12 bases identical to TRBD1. Trimming removed 1 base from V and 5 bases from J; junction bases left unmatched: 6. The CDR3 is 16 amino acids. Germline values: CDR1 SGHDN, CDR2 FVKESK. The CDR3 protein is CASSQVGTGGINEQYF. The CDR3 region has the DNA TGTGCCAGCAGCCAAGTCGGGACAGGGGGCATAAACGAGCAGTACTTC.

This clone was seen a handful of times. This sequence joins TRBV6-6 and TRBJ2-1; maybe TRBD2 (6 bases). Germline V gene lookup returns CDR1 MNHNY and CDR2 SVGAGI (reference sequence). V was pared by 2 bases and J by 5 bases, with 10 bases between. The CDR3 is made up of 14 amino acids. DNA for the CDR3: TGTGCCAGCAGTTACGCGGGGAACCACAATGAGCAGTTCTTC. Its translation is CASSYAGNHNEQFF.

The sample holds a few counts of this clone. The chain has TRBV15 and TRBJ2-3, with TRBD2 identical over 11 bases. The CDR3 covers 19 residues. Germline trimming cut 0 bases from V and 1 base from J; bases unmatched to any gene: 9. Germline CDR1 LNHNV, CDR2 YYDKDF (reference sequence). Here the CDR3 reads CATSRDDGLAGGGTDTQYF. The CDR3, as DNA: TGTGCCACCAGCAGAGATGATGGGCTAGCGGGGGGAGGCACAGATACGCAGTATTTT.

In this sample, this clone turned up a few times. This rearrangement joins TRBV7-6 to TRBJ2-1; 9 bases fit TRBD2. The J segment lost 7 bases and the V segment lost 1 base, leaving 5 bases of the junction unmatched. The CDR3 consists of 15 residues. From germline, CDR1 is SGHVS and CDR2 FNYEAQ. CDR3 sequence: CASSLVAGGTNEQFF. In nucleotides, the CDR3 is TGTGCCAGCAGCTTAGTTGCGGGGGGGACGAATGAGCAGTTCTTC. Full variable domain (outside the CDR3, taken from reference TRBV7-6 and TRBJ2-1): GAGVSQSPRYKVTKRGQDVALRCDPISGHVSLYWYRQALGQGPEFLTYFNYEAQQDKSGLPNDRFSAERPEGSISTLTIQRTEQRDSAMYRCASSLVAGGTNEQFFGPGTRLTVL.